The 5 T cell receptor beta chains presented below share a single source sample, sequenced in a study of blood T cells in healthy people across ages. Primers used in a second PCR of about 7 to 12 cycles were a sample-barcoded 5' primer and a J-beta primer mix. MiXCR, applied by TCRdb to the 5' RACE reads, yields one record per CDR3 protein. This table has 600,000 to 850,000 distinct CDR3 sequences, 20% to 30% appearing once. These data also formed part of another study, on T cells of mothers and their children.

The sequencing input was blood. The receptors come from a boy under 18 in good health.

V usage is TRBV12-3 or TRBV12-4 and J usage is TRBJ2-1; 8 nucleotides align to TRBD2. The CDR3 length is 15 residues. V lost 6 bases and J lost 9; bases outside the gene matches: 13. Written as DNA, the CDR3 is TGTGCCAGCAGCCCCGGGCAGCGGGGGATCGTTGAGCAGTTCTTC. This codes for CASSPGQRGIVEQFF.

This clonotype was counted only a few times. The V and J genes are TRBV5-5 and TRBJ2-1; 7 nucleotides agree with TRBD2. The V gene end was trimmed by 2 bases and the J gene end by 7 bases; junction bases not matched to a gene: 6. The CDR3 totals 14 residues. CDR1 is SGHKS and CDR2 is YYEKEE in the germline V gene (reference sequence). CDR3 DNA: TGTGCCAGCAGCTTTGAACTAGCGAGGAATGAGCAGTTCTTC. It yields the protein CASSFELARNEQFF.

This rearrangement joins TRBV15 to TRBJ2-3, with TRBD1 as a possible D gene (6 bases). Germline assignment: CDR1 LNHNV and CDR2 YYDKDF (reference sequence). The CDR3 runs to 15 residues. The V end was cut by 1 base, the J end by 3 bases, with 11 bases between. In DNA, the CDR3 is TGTGCCACCAGCAGAGTACAGGGTGGTACAGATACGCAGTATTTT. Its protein product is CATSRVQGGTDTQYF.

This clonotype turned up a few times. The chain links TRBV29-1 to TRBJ2-1, with 10 nucleotides matching TRBD2. The CDR3 length is 18 residues. V lost 4 bases and J lost 1; bases outside the gene matches: 13. Germline V gene data show CDR1 as SQVTM and CDR2 as ANQGSEA. CDR3 sequence (DNA): TGCAGCGTTGTCCTACCTGCAGAAGCGGGAGGGTCCTACAATGAGCAGTTCTTC. Protein sequence: CSVVLPAEAGGSYNEQFF.

The rearrangement links TRBV6-5 to TRBJ2-3; 8 bases map to TRBD1. Germline V gives CDR1 MNHEY, CDR2 SVGAGI. The ends lost 0 bases at V and 5 bases at J; junction bases unmatched: 10. The CDR3 has 17 amino acids. The CDR3, as DNA: TGTGCCAGCAGTTACTCACTGACAGGGGTAGAGAAAGATACGCAGTATTTT. It codes for CASSYSLTGVEKDTQYF.